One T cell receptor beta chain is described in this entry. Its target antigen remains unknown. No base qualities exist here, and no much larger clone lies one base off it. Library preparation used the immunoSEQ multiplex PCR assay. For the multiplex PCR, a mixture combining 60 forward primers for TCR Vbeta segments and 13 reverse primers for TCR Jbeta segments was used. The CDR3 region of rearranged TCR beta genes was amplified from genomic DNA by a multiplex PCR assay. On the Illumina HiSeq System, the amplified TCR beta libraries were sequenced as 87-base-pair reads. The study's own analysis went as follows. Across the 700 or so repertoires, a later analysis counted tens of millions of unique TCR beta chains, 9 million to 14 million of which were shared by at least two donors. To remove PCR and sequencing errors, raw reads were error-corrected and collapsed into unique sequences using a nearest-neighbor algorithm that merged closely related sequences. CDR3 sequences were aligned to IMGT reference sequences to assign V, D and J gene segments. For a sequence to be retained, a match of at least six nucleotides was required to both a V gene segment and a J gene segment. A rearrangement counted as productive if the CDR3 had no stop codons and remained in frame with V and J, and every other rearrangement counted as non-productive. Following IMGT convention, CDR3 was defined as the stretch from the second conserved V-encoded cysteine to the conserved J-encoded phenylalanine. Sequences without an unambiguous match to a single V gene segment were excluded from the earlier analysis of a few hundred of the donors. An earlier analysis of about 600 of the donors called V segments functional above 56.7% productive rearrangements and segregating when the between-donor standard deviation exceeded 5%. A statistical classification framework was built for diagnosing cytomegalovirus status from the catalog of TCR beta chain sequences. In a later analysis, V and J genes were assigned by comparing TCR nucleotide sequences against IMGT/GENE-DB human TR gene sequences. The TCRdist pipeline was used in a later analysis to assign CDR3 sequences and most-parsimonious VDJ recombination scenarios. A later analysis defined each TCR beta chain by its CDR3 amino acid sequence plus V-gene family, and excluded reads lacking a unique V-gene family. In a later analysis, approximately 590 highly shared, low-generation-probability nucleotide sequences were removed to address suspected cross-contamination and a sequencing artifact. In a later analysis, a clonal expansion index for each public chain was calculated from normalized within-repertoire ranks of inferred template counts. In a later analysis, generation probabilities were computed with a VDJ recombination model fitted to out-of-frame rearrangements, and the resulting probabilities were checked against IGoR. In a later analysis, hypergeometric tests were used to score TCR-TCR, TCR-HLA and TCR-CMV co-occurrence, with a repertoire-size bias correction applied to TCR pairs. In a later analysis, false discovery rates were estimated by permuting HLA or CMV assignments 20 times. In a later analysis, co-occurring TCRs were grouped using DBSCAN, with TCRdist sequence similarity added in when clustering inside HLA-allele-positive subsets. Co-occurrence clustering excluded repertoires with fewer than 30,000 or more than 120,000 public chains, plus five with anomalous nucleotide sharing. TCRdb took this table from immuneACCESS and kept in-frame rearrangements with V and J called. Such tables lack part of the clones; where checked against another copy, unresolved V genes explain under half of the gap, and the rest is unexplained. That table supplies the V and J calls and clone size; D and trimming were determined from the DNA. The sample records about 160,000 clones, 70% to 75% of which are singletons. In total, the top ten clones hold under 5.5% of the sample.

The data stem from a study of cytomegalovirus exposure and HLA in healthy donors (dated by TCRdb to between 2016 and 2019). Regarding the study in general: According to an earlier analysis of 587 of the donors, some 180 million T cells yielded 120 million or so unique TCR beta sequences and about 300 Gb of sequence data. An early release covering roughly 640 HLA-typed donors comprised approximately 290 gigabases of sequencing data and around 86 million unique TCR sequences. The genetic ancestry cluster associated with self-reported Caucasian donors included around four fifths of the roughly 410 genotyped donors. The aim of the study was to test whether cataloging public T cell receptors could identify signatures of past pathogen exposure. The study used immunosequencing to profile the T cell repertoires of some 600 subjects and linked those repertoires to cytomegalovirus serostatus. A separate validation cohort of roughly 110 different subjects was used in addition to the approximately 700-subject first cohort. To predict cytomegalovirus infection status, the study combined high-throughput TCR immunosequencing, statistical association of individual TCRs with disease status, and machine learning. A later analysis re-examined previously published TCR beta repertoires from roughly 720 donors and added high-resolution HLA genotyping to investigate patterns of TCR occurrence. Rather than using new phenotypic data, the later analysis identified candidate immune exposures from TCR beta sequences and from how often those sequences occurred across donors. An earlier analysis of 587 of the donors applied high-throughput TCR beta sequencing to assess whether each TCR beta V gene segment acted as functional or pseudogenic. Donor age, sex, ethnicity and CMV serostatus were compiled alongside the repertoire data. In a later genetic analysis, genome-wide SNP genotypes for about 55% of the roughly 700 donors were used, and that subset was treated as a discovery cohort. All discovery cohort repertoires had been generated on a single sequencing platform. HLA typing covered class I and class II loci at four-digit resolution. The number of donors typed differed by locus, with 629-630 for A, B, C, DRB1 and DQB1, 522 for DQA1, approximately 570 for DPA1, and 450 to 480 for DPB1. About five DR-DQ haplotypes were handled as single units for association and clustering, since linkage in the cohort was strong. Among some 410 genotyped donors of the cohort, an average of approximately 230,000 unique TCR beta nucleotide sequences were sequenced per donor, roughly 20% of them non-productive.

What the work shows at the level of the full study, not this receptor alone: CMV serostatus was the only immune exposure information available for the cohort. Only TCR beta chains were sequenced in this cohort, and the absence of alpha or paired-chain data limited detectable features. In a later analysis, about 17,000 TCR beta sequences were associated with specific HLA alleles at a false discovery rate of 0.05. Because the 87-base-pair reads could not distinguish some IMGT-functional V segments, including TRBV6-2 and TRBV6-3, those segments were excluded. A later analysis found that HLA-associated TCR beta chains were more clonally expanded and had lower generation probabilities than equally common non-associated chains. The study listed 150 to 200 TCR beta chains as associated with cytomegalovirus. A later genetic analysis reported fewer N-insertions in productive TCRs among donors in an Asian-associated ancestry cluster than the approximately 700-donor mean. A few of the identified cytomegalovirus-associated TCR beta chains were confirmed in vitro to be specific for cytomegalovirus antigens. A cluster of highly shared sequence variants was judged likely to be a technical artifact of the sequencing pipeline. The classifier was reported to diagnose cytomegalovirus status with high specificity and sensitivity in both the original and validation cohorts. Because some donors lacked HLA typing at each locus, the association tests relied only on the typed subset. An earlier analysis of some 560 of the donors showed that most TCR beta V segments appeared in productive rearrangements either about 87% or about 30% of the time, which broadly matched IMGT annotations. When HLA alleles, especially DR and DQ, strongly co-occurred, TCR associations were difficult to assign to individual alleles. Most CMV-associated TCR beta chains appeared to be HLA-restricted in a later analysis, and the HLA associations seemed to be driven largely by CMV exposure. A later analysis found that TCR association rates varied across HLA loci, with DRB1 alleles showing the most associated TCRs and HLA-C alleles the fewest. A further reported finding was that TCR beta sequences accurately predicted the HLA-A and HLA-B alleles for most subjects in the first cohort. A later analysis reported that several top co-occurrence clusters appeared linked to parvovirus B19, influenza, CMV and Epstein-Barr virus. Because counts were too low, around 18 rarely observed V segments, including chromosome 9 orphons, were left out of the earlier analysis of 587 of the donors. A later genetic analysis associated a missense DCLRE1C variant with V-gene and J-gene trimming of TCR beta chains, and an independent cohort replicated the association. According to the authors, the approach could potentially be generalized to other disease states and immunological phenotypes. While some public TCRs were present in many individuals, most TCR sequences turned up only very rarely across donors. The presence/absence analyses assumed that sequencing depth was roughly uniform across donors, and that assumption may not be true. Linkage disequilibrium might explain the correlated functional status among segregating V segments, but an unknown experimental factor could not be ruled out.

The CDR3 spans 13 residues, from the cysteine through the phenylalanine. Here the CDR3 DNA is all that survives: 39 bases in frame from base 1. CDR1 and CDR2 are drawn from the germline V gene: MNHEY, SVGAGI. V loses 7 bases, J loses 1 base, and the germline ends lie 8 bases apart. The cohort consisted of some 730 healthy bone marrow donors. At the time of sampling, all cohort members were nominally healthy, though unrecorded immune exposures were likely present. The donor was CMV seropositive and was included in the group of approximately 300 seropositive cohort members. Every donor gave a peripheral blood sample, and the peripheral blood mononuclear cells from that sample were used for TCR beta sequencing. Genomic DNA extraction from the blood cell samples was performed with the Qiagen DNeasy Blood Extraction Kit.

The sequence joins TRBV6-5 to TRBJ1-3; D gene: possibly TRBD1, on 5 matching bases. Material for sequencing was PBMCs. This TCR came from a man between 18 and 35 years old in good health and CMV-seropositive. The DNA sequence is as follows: TGTGCCAGCACTAGGGGATCTGGAAACACCATATATTTT. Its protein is CASTRGSGNTIYF.